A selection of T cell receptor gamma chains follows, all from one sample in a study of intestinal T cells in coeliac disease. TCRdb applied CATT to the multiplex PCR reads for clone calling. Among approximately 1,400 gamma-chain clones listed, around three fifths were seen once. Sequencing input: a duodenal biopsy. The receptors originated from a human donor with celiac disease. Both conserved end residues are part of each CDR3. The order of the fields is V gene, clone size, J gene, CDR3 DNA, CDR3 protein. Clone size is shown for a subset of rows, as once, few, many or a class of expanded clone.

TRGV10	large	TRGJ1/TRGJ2	TGTGCTGCGTGGGATTATAATTATAAGAAACTCTTT	CAAWDYNYKKLF
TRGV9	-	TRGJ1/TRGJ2	TGTGCCTTGTGGGGGGTGTGGGATTATTATAAGAAACTCTTT	CALWGVWDYYKKLF
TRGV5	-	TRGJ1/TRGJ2	TGTGCCACCTGGGGCAGGCTTGGGGAATATTATAAGAAACTCTTT	CATWGRLGEYYKKLF
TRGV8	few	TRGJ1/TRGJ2	TGTGCCACCTGGGATGCTCAGAATTATTATAAGAAACTCTTT	CATWDAQNYYKKLF
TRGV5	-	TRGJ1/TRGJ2	TGTGCCACCTGGAACAGTTATAAGAAACTCTTT	CATWNSYKKLF
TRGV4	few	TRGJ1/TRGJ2	TGTGCCACCTGGGATTTTAAAACTTATTATAAGAAACTCTTT	CATWDFKTYYKKLF
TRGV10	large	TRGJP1	TGTGCTGCGTGGGATTATACTACTGGTTGGTTCAAGATATTT	CAAWDYTTGWFKIF
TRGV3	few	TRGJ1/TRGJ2	TGTGCCACCTGGGACAGGCCTTGGGGTTATAAGAAACTCTTT	CATWDRPWGYKKLF
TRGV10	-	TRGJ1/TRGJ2	TGTGCTGCGTGGGATGCTCCTCTGAATTATCATAAGAAACTCTTT	CAAWDAPLNYHKKLF
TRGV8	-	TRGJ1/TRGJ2	TGTGCCACCTGGGCCCCCCCGAGAGATTATAAGAAACTCTTT	CATWAPPRDYKKLF
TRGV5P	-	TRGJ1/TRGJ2	-	CATWGGGNYYKKLF
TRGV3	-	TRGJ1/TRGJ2	TGTGCCACCTGGGACGAGCGCCAAAGAAATCTCTTT	CATWDERQRNLF
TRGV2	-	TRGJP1	TGTGCCACCTGGGACGGCCCATATACCATTGGTTGGTTCAAGATATTT	CATWDGPYTIGWFKIF
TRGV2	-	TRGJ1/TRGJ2	TGTGCCACCTGGGACGGGCTTAGGGGGGTACGGAAACTCTTT	CATWDGLRGVRKLF
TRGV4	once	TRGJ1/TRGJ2	TGTGCCACCTGGGATCCCCTTCGAATTTATTATAAGAAACTCTTT	CATWDPLRIYYKKLF
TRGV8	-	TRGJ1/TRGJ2	TGTGCCACCTGGGATAGAATGTGCGGCTATTATAAGAAACTCTTT	CATWDRMCGYYKKLF
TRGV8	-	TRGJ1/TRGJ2	TGTGCCACTTGGGATAGGAATCGTTCCCATTATTATAAGAAACTCTTT	CATWDRNRSHYYKKLF
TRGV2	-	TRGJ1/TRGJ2	TGTGCCACCTGGGACGGGCCAGGTTCATATAAGAAACTCTTT	CATWDGPGSYKKLF
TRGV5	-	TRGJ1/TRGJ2	TGTGCCACCTGGGACAGGCGCGTTTATAAGAAACTCTTT	CATWDRRVYKKLF
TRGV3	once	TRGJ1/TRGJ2	TGTGCCACCTGGGACAGGCGGGGGGTATTATATAAGAAACTCTTT	CATWDRRGVLYKKLF
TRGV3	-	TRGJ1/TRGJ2	TGCGCCACCTGGGACAGGCCTGGGGATTATAAGAAACTCTTT	CATWDRPGDYKKLF
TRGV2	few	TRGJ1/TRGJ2	TGTGCCACCTGGGACGGGCCACCCCGAAGTTATTATAAGAAACTCTTT	CATWDGPPRSYYKKLF
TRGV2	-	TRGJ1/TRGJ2	TGTGCCACCTGGGGGGGTTATAAGAAACTCTTT	CATWGGYKKLF
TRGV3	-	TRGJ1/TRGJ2	TGTGCCACTGTTTACTTGAAACTCTTT	CATVYLKLF
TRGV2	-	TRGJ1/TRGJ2	TGTGCCACCTGGGACGGGCCGATGGGGTTTGATTATAAGAAACTCTTC	CATWDGPMGFDYKKLF
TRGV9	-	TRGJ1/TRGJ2	TGTGCCTTGTGGGAGACGTGTCTGAATAAGAAACTCTTT	CALWETCLNKKLF
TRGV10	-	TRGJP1	TGTGCTGCGTGGATTTGCTGGTTCAAGATATTT	CAAWICWFKIF
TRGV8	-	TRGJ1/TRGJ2	TGTGCACCTGGGATTGTTCCGAAGAAACTCTTT	CAPGIVPKKLF
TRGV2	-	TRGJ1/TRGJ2	TGTGCCACCTGGGACGGGGGGAATTATTATAAGAAACTCTTT	CATWDGGNYYKKLF
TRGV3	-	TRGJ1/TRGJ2	TGTGCCACCTGGGACAGGCCGAAGATGGGGTATTATAAGAAACTCTTT	CATWDRPKMGYYKKLF
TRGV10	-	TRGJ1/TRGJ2	TGTGCTGCGTGGGACCCCGAGGGCTATAAGAAACTCTTT	CAAWDPEGYKKLF